The present entry profiles one T cell receptor beta chain with its context. Its antigen is not known. The whole isolated RNA underwent reverse transcription, so sequencing captured expressed TCRB transcripts. The assay was immunoSEQ multiplex PCR, and TCRdb's table has in-frame clones only and misses some. The table shows 140,000 or so clones, with 13% occurring only once. These data originate in a study of beta chain features in type 1 diabetes. Germline values: CDR1 GTSNPN, CDR2 SVGIG (reference sequence). The CDR3 consists of 15 residues. V shed 2 bases and J shed 4 bases, with 15 bases lying between them. One heparinised blood draw averaging about 120 mL was given by each donor. Whole-study findings and limits: A closer apparent resemblance between naive, central memory and Treg TCRB repertoires was seen in patients than in healthy donors. TCRB CDR3 length was moderately but significantly reduced in all four CD4+ subsets of Type 1 diabetes patients.

The source material was central memory CD4+ T cells from blood. The chain links TRBV30 to TRBJ1-3; possible D gene TRBD1, 5 bases. This TCR came from a man aged 18 to 29 with type 1 diabetes. CDR3 sequence (DNA): TGTGCCTGGAGTTCCCCAGGGTTTGGGGGAAACACCATATATTTT. It yields the protein CAWSSPGFGGNTIYF.